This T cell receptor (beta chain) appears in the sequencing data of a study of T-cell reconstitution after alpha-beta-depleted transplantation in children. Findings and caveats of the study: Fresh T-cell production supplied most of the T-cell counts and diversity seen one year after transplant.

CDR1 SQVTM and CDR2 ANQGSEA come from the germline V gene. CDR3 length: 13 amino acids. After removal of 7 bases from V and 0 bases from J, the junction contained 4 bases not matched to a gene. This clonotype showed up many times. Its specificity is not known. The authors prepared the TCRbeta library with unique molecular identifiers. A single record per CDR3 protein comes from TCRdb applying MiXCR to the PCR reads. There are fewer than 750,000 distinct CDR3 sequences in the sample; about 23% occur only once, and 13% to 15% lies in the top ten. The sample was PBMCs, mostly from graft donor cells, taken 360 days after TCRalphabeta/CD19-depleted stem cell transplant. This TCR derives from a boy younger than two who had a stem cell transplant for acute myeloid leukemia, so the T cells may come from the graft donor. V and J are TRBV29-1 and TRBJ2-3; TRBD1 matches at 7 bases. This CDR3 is CSATGESTDTQYF. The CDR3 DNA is TGCAGCGCAACAGGGGAAAGCACAGATACGCAGTATTTT.